These 9 T cell receptor beta chains share one sample of origin, sequenced in a study of T-cell memory formation after mild COVID-19. TCRdb called the 5' RACE reads again in MiXCR, with one record for every CDR3 protein. This sample has roughly 48,000 distinct CDR3 sequences, with 25% to 35% found just once. Material: PBMCs or a T cell subset sorted from them (not recorded which). All receptors come from a man aged 18 to 30 who had mild COVID-19 (a few samples of this study predate the infection). Cell type and time point are not known.

This chain joins TRBV27 and TRBJ2-1, with D tentatively TRBD1 (6 bases). In germline, CDR1 is MNHEY, CDR2 SMNVEV (reference sequence). The CDR3 runs 16 residues. V lost 5 bases and J 0 bases, leaving 14 bases between the germline ends. CDR3: CASSLDSLSSYNEQFF. CDR3 DNA sequence: TGTGCCAGCAGTCTGGACAGCCTGAGCTCCTACAATGAGCAGTTCTTC.

The V call is TRBV5-4, the J call TRBJ1-4; the D gene is possibly TRBD1 (5 bases). The CDR3 extends over 14 amino acids. Germline CDR1 SGHNT, CDR2 YYREEE (reference sequence). Trimming cost V 2 bases and J 7 bases, with 12 bases left between them. This CDR3 reads CASSFQGGVEKLFF. The CDR3 region has the DNA TGTGCCAGCAGCTTCCAGGGTGGTGTTGAAAAACTGTTTTTT.

There are a few counts of this clonotype. This chain connects TRBV4-1 to TRBJ2-7; 11 bases map to TRBD2. V was clipped by 5 bases and J by 5 bases; unmatched bases: 5. The CDR3 is made up of 14 amino acids. Germline V gene data show CDR1 as MGHRA and CDR2 as YSYEKL. The chain's CDR3 is CASSKTSGVDEQYF. The CDR3 DNA sequence: TGCGCCAGCAGCAAGACTAGCGGGGTCGACGAGCAGTACTTC.

The V call is TRBV29-1, the J call TRBJ1-2, with D uncertain. CDR3 size: 14 residues. Looked up from germline, CDR1 is SQVTM and CDR2 is ANQGSEA. V dropped 2 bases and J dropped 6 bases, with 16 bases sitting between them. The CDR3 protein is CSVEPADGGNGYTF. In DNA form, the CDR3 reads TGCAGCGTTGAACCCGCGGACGGCGGGAATGGCTACACCTTC.

This rearrangement joins TRBV10-2 to TRBJ2-6; D unclear. This CDR3 spans 14 amino acids. Germline lookup yields CDR1 WSHSY and CDR2 SAAADI. Deletions cut 6 bases from V and 4 bases from J, with 10 bases between. The CDR3 DNA sequence: TGCGCCAGCAGCCTTCTGGTGGGGGCCAACGTCCTGACTTTC. Its translation is CASSLLVGANVLTF.

This clonotype was counted between two and nine times. The DNA for the CDR3 is TGTGCCAGCAGTTTCCCAGACATTTCCTACGAGCAGTACTTC. Encoded protein: CASSFPDISYEQYF. The rearrangement uses TRBV7-8 and TRBJ2-7; unclear D gene. Germline V gene sequence: CDR1 SGHVS, CDR2 FQNEAQ. The CDR3 has 14 amino acids. V lost 6 bases to trimming and J lost 1 base, with 13 bases between them.

There are a few counts of this clonotype. This chain connects TRBV7-6 to TRBJ1-1; tentative D call: TRBD1 (5 bases). The CDR3 totals 16 residues. Trimming shortened V by 5 bases and J by 4 bases, and 20 bases separated the two germline ends. Per germline, CDR1 SGHVS and CDR2 FNYEAQ. The CDR3: CASSPAFGDRGTEAFF. In DNA, the CDR3 is TGTGCCAGCAGCCCGGCTTTCGGGGATAGGGGCACTGAAGCTTTCTTT.

The rearrangement joins TRBV7-6 to TRBJ2-4; D possibly matches TRBD1 or TRBD2 (5 bases each). The CDR3 has 14 amino acids. Germline V gives CDR1 SGHVS, CDR2 FNYEAQ. Trimming took off 5 bases at V and 8 bases at J, with 16 bases between the two ends. CDR3 loop: CASSPGWGTDIQYF. DNA for the CDR3: TGTGCCAGCAGCCCGGGTTGGGGGACGGACATTCAGTACTTC.

The chain carries TRBV2 and TRBJ2-1; perhaps TRBD2 as D (7 bases). CDR1 and CDR2 (germline): SNHLY, FYNNEI. The CDR3 covers 12 residues. CDR3 in amino acids: CAKGGGAEEQFF. As DNA, the CDR3 is TGTGCAAAGGGAGGGGGGGCCGAAGAGCAGTTCTTC. Using reference TRBV2 and TRBJ2-1 for the parts outside the CDR3, the full variable domain is EPEVTQTPSHQVTQMGQEVILRCVPISNHLYFYWYRQILGQKVEFLVSFYNNEISEKSEIFDDQFSVERPDGSNFTLKIRSTKLEDSAMYFCAKGGGAEEQFFGPGTRLTVL.